The 18 T cell receptor beta chains below come from one sample, sequenced in a study of PD-1 blockade in classical Hodgkin lymphoma. Sequencing used immunoSEQ multiplex PCR; TCRdb keeps in-frame clones, though not all of them. This sample carries 45,000 to 55,000 clones, 81% of them seen once, and the ten largest clones take 16%. There was relapse after autologous stem cell transplantation in every patient, and there was variation in brentuximab vedotin exposure. This specimen was peripheral blood mononuclear cells (PBMCs), taken at baseline. These receptor sequences come from a human donor with classical Hodgkin lymphoma.

The rearrangement uses TRBV19 and TRBJ1-1; 8 bases fit TRBD1. Germline CDR1 LNHDA, CDR2 SQIVND (reference sequence). J gave up 11 bases and V 8 bases, and 10 bases lay outside the gene matches. This CDR3 comprises 12 residues. Written as DNA, the CDR3 is TGTGCCAGTCACACACCGACAGGGGTTGCTTTCTTT. Protein product: CASHTPTGVAFF.

The genes are TRBV4-3 and TRBJ1-5; D is unresolved. This CDR3 is 15 amino acids long. Between the trimmed V and J ends, which lost 1 base and 3 bases, there was a span of 10 bases. Germline V gene sequence: CDR1 LGHNA, CDR2 YSLEER. In DNA form, the CDR3 reads TGCGCCAGCAGCCAAGTTGGGGATATCAATCAGCCCCAGCATTTT. Its protein product is CASSQVGDINQPQHF.

The chain joins TRBV7-3 to TRBJ1-2; tentative D call: TRBD1 (5 bases). The ends were cut back, 5 bases at V and 1 base at J, with 14 bases in the middle. Per the germline V gene, CDR1 is SGHTA and CDR2 is FQGTGA. The CDR3 extends over 15 amino acids. CDR3 protein: CASSPDRGYNYGYTF. The CDR3 nucleotides are TGTGCCAGCAGCCCCGATAGGGGCTATAACTATGGCTACACCTTC.

This clone is a singleton in its sample. A much larger clone lies a single base off, so this may be a read error. The chain has TRBV7-9 and TRBJ1-5; the D gene is possibly TRBD1 (5 bases). The CDR3 has 13 amino acids. Germline V gene sequence: CDR1 SEHNR, CDR2 FQNEAQ (reference sequence). This CDR3 is CASSEQDNQLQHF. CDR3 nucleotides: TGTGCCAGCAGCGAACAGGACAATCAGCTCCAGCATTTT. Variable domain in full (rest from reference TRBV7-9 and TRBJ1-5): DTGVSQNPRHKITKRGQNVTFRCDPISEHNRLYWYRQTLGQGPEFLTYFQNEAQLEKSRLLSDRFSAERPKGSFSTLEIQRTEQGDSAMYLCASSEQDNQLQHFGDGTRLSIL.

The rearrangement links TRBV7-9 to TRBJ2-1; 9 nucleotides line up with TRBD1. V shed 5 bases and J 4 bases; nucleotides not matched to a gene: 9. The CDR3 runs 16 residues. Germline-derived CDR1 and CDR2 are SEHNR and FQNEAQ (reference sequence). CDR3 in amino acids: CASSPRPGTGYNEQFF. CDR3 coding DNA: TGTGCCAGCAGCCCTCGTCCCGGGACAGGGTACAATGAGCAGTTCTTC.

The chain joins TRBV18 to TRBJ1-1; TRBD1 might be the D (5 bases). The CDR3 length is 15 residues. Germline lookup yields CDR1 KGHSH and CDR2 LQKENI. V gave up 3 bases and J gave up 2 bases, with 13 bases separating them. The CDR3 is CASSPRDSRNTEAFF. DNA for the CDR3: TGTGCCAGCTCACCTAGGGACTCCCGTAACACTGAAGCTTTCTTT.

The V gene is TRBV5-8, the J gene TRBJ2-3; tentative D call: TRBD1 (6 bases). This CDR3 has 15 residues. V was pared by 4 bases and J by 6 bases, with 18 bases between. Germline V gene lookup returns CDR1 SGHTS and CDR2 YDEGEE. The CDR3 is CASSGGQTVFDTQYF. CDR3 coding DNA: TGTGCCAGCAGCGGTGGACAGACGGTCTTCGATACGCAGTATTTT.

This clone occurred once. In the same sample, other DNA sequences code for this CDR3. The V gene is TRBV5-1, the J gene TRBJ1-1, with no clear D. V lost 3 bases and J lost 1, with 7 bases in between. This CDR3 has 13 residues. Germline-derived CDR1 and CDR2 are SGHRS and YFSETQ. The CDR3 loop reads CASSSGPNTEAFF. For the CDR3, the DNA is TGCGCCAGCAGCTCCGGACCGAACACTGAAGCTTTCTTT.

The chain combines TRBV11-3 with TRBJ1-1; possibly TRBD1 for D (6 bases). V lost 6 bases, J lost 5 bases, and 16 bases lay in between. The CDR3 runs to 14 residues. CDR1 is SGHNT, CDR2 YENEEA, per germline. The CDR3 DNA reads as TGTGCCAGCAGTTACGCGGACAGAACAACTGAAGCTTTCTTT. Translation gives CASSYADRTTEAFF.

V usage is TRBV25-1 and J usage is TRBJ2-5; TRBD1 matches 11 bases. Germline lookup yields CDR1 MGHDK and CDR2 SYGVNS. The V and J ends lost 4 bases and 5 bases, in that order; junction bases with no gene match: 3. The CDR3 consists of 14 residues. As DNA, the CDR3 is TGTGCCAGCAGTGGGGGACAGGGGGGCGAGACCCAGTACTTC. Amino acid sequence: CASSGGQGGETQYF.

The V gene is TRBV28, the J gene TRBJ2-7, with 8 bases aligning to TRBD1. After removal of 4 bases from V and 0 bases from J, the junction contained 8 bases not matched to a gene. Germline V lookup: CDR1 MDHEN, CDR2 SYDVKM. The CDR3 totals 16 residues. The CDR3 spells CASSSPGQGGSYEQYV. The CDR3 bases are TGTGCCAGCAGTTCCCCAGGACAGGGTGGCTCCTACGAGCAGTACGTC.

J is TRBJ1-1 and V is TRBV19, with a possible D match to TRBD1 (5 bases). This CDR3 region has 13 residues. Germline V gene data show CDR1 as LNHDA and CDR2 as SQIVND (reference sequence). V lost 6 bases and J 4 bases, leaving 12 bases between the germline ends. The CDR3 here is CASSPGRGTEAFF. CDR3 coding DNA: TGTGCCAGTAGCCCTGGGAGGGGCACTGAAGCTTTCTTT.

The V gene is TRBV7-2, the J gene TRBJ2-4, with D perhaps assigned TRBD1 or TRBD2 (6 bases each). In germline, CDR1 is SGHTA, CDR2 FQGNSA. Trimming removed 5 bases at V and 2 bases at J, with 10 bases between. This CDR3 has 14 amino acids. CDR3 DNA sequence: TGTGCCAGCAGCCTTGGGGGGCCCAAAAACATTCAGTACTTC. Translation: CASSLGGPKNIQYF.

V gene TRBV18 combines with J gene TRBJ2-1; 9 nucleotides agree with TRBD1. V trimming: 6 bases; J trimming: 8 bases; junction bases outside the gene matches: 11. Looked up from germline, CDR1 is KGHSH and CDR2 is LQKENI. This CDR3 comprises 15 residues. The CDR3 DNA is TGTGCCAGCTCCCCCGGGACAGGGTATAGGGATGAGCAGTTCTTC. Protein product: CASSPGTGYRDEQFF.

CDR3 residues: CASSLGGRGLNTEAFF. The CDR3 coding sequence is TGTGCCAGCAGCTTAGGTGGCAGGGGGCTGAACACTGAAGCTTTCTTT. The rearrangement links TRBV5-4 to TRBJ1-1; 8 bases match TRBD1. This CDR3 spans 16 amino acids. The germline V gene has CDR1 SGHNT and CDR2 YYREEE (reference sequence). The V gene end was trimmed by 2 bases and the J gene end by 0 bases; junction bases not matched to a gene: 6.

The table lists this clone with a few counts. The chain recombines TRBV4-1 with TRBJ1-2; D remains unclear. V gave up 3 bases and J gave up 4 bases, with 15 bases separating them. The germline V gene has CDR1 MGHRA and CDR2 YSYEKL. The CDR3 runs to 15 residues. The CDR3 bases are TGCGCCAGCAGCCACCCGACGGCGGACCTCTATGGCTACACCTTC. This sequence encodes CASSHPTADLYGYTF.

This clone has just one count. J is TRBJ1-2 and V is TRBV28; no clear D. The CDR3 is 13 amino acids. Germline V gene data show CDR1 as MDHEN and CDR2 as SYDVKM. V was clipped by 3 bases and J by 4 bases, with 9 bases between them. In DNA form, the CDR3 reads TGTGCCAGCAGTTTGAGCGGGCCCTATGGCTACACCTTC. Its protein is CASSLSGPYGYTF.

The V gene is TRBV11-3, the J gene TRBJ2-1; unclear D gene. Germline loops: CDR1 SGHNT, CDR2 YENEEA. V was trimmed by 1 base and J by 9 bases, leaving 13 bases between them. The CDR3 has 14 residues. CDR3 protein: CASSLALPVREQFF. The CDR3 nucleotides are TGTGCCAGCAGCTTAGCCCTCCCCGTGCGTGAGCAGTTCTTC.